These 27 T cell receptor beta chains originate from one sample sequenced in a study of cytomegalovirus exposure and HLA in healthy donors. Use of 60 Vbeta and 13 Jbeta primers characterized the PCR. Produced via immunoSEQ multiplex PCR; TCRdb's table is partial and in-frame only. This table holds some 98,000 clones, around 86% found once. What was sequenced was PBMCs. The receptors here all came from a female donor in good health and CMV-seropositive.

This clone was detected only once. The rearrangement uses TRBV7-9 and TRBJ2-5; D possibly corresponds to TRBD1 (6 bases). V lost 5 bases and J lost 7, with 14 bases in between. Germline CDR1 reads SEHNR; CDR2 reads FQNEAQ (reference sequence). The CDR3 has 13 residues. CDR3 amino acids: CASSSDRLGTQYF. CDR3 DNA sequence: TGTGCCAGCAGCAGCGACAGGCTGGGGACCCAGTACTTC.

This chain uses TRBV5-1 with TRBJ2-4; 8 bases line up with TRBD1. Per the germline V gene, CDR1 is SGHRS and CDR2 is YFSETQ. The CDR3 is 18 amino acids. The J segment lost 0 bases and the V segment lost 1 base, leaving 9 bases of the junction unmatched. DNA for the CDR3: TGCGCCAGCAGCTTGCTGACAGGGGACATTCTAGCCAAAAACATTCAGTACTTC. It specifies CASSLLTGDILAKNIQYF. Full variable domain (rest looked up from reference TRBV5-1 and TRBJ2-4): KAGVTQTPRYLIKTRGQQVTLSCSPISGHRSVSWYQQTPGQGLQFLFEYFSETQRNKGNFPGRFSGRQFSNSRSEMNVSTLELGDSALYLCASSLLTGDILAKNIQYFGAGTRLSVL.

The CDR3 region is CASSPTVPSRSSYEQYF. DNA for the CDR3: TGTGCCAGCAGCCCGACCGTTCCTAGCCGCAGCTCCTACGAGCAGTACTTC. This sequence joins TRBV7-9 and TRBJ2-7; tentative D call: TRBD2 (5 bases). The V end was cut by 5 bases, the J end by 0 bases, with 20 bases between. CDR3 length: 17 residues. Per the germline V gene, CDR1 is SEHNR and CDR2 is FQNEAQ (reference sequence).

The V call is TRBV6-1, the J call TRBJ2-5; D is unresolved. The J call may be in error: the DNA end matches TRBJ2-7 better. CDR3 length: 15 residues. Germline V CDR1 and CDR2: MNHNS, SASEGT. This CDR3 reads CASSEEPVPSYEQYF. CDR3 sequence (DNA): TGTGCCAGCAGTGAAGAGCCCGTCCCCTCCTACGAGCAGTACTTC.

V and J are TRBV5-1 and TRBJ2-3; D is undetermined. The V gene's germline CDR1 is SGHRS and CDR2 YFSETQ. Between the trimmed V and J ends, which lost 0 bases and 2 bases, there was a span of 13 bases. This CDR3 is 16 amino acids long. DNA for the CDR3: TGCGCCAGCAGCTTGGTATCAAGAGGAGCCACAGATACGCAGTATTTT. It encodes CASSLVSRGATDTQYF.

The chain joins TRBV30 to TRBJ1-2; 7 positions agree with TRBD1. The CDR3 extends over 13 amino acids. V shed 1 base, J shed 8 bases, and the junction held 7 bases outside the gene matches. Germline values: CDR1 GTSNPN, CDR2 SVGIG (reference sequence). The CDR3: CAWSADRVYGYTF. The CDR3 nucleotides are TGTGCCTGGAGTGCAGACAGGGTCTACGGCTACACCTTC.

The chain joins TRBV27 to TRBJ1-6; D not certain. Germline V CDR1 and CDR2: MNHEY, SMNVEV (reference sequence). V was cut by 7 bases and J by 10 bases, with 14 bases left in between. The CDR3 sequence is 13 residues long. CDR3 sequence reads: CASTEGLGSPLHF. CDR3 nucleotides: TGTGCCAGCACGGAGGGCCTTGGATCACCCCTCCACTTT.

The J gene is TRBJ2-7, the V gene TRBV15; D is unclear. The CDR3 length is 16 residues. Trimming removed 0 bases from V and 0 bases from J, with 12 bases in between. Per the germline V gene, CDR1 is LNHNV and CDR2 is YYDKDF (reference sequence). This CDR3 is CATSRDGATSSYEQYF. CDR3 in DNA: TGTGCCACCAGCAGAGATGGAGCTACGAGCTCCTACGAGCAGTACTTC.

The chain employs TRBV12-5 and TRBJ2-4; D is undetermined. The CDR3 runs to 12 residues. The V end was cut by 5 bases, the J end by 2 bases, with 4 bases between. The germline CDR1 and CDR2 sequences are LGHNT and FRNRAP. In DNA, the CDR3 is TGTGCTAGTGGTGTATCCAAAAACATTCAGTACTTC. Its translation is CASGVSKNIQYF.

This chain links TRBV5-4 with TRBJ1-1; the D is unclear. CDR1 and CDR2 (germline): SGHNT, YYREEE (reference sequence). Between the trimmed V and J ends, which lost 5 bases and 1 base, there was a span of 15 bases. The CDR3 runs 15 residues. CDR3 nucleotide sequence: TGTGCCAGCAGAACGGGTCTCCCCTCGAACACTGAAGCTTTCTTT. This gives the protein CASRTGLPSNTEAFF.

The chain uses TRBV6-5 and TRBJ1-2; 8 nucleotides align to TRBD1. Germline CDR1 MNHEY, CDR2 SVGAGI. V shed 0 bases and J 2 bases; nucleotides not matched to a gene: 5. The CDR3 has 16 amino acids. CDR3 residues: CASSYSSGTGNYGYTF. The CDR3 coding sequence is TGTGCCAGCAGTTACTCGTCCGGGACAGGAAACTATGGCTACACCTTC.

The chain recombines TRBV6-1 with TRBJ1-5; 8 nucleotides match TRBD1. The V and J ends lost 1 base and 4 bases, in that order; junction bases with no gene match: 9. There are 17 residues in the CDR3. Looked up from germline, CDR1 is MNHNS and CDR2 is SASEGT. Here the CDR3 DNA reads TGTGCCAGCAGTGAAGTTGGGGGGACAGGAGTTAATCAGCCCCAGCATTTT. Translation: CASSEVGGTGVNQPQHF.

The rearrangement uses TRBV30 and TRBJ2-1; 9 bases line up with TRBD1. After removal of 2 bases from V and 1 base from J, the junction contained 3 bases not matched to a gene. The CDR3 sequence is 15 residues long. Germline V gene data show CDR1 as GTSNPN and CDR2 as SVGIG (reference sequence). CDR3 loop: CAWSPGQGSYNEQFF. The CDR3 nucleotides read TGTGCCTGGAGTCCGGGACAGGGATCCTACAATGAGCAGTTCTTC.

CDR3 sequence (DNA): TGTGCCAGCAGTGAAAACAGGGACCCTTCCCTCAATGAGCAGTTCTTC. It codes for CASSENRDPSLNEQFF. This chain links TRBV6-1 with TRBJ2-1; a weak D match, TRBD1 (6 bases). This CDR3 is 16 amino acids long. The germline V gene has CDR1 MNHNS and CDR2 SASEGT. V dropped 2 bases and J dropped 6 bases, with 17 bases sitting between them.

This rearrangement joins TRBV7-2 to TRBJ1-2; a possible D gene is TRBD1 (6 bases). Germline assignment: CDR1 SGHTA and CDR2 FQGNSA. The V gene lost 6 bases and the J gene lost 7 bases, with 21 bases spanning the gap. The CDR3 runs 15 residues. The DNA for the CDR3 is TGTGCCAGCAGGCGGCAGGGGACCCAGAGGGGTGGCTACACCTTC. Translating gives CASRRQGTQRGGYTF. Variable domain in full (rest from reference TRBV7-2 and TRBJ1-2): GAGVSQSPSNKVTEKGKDVELRCDPISGHTALYWYRQSLGQGLEFLIYFQGNSAPDKSGLPSDRFSAERTGGSVSTLTIQRTQQEDSAVYLCASRRQGTQRGGYTFGSGTRLTVV.

The CDR3 DNA follows: TGCGCCAGCAGTCGGACCCGGGACAGCCGCTCCTACGAGCAGTACTTC. Encoded protein: CASSRTRDSRSYEQYF. The chain is built from TRBV23-1 and TRBJ2-7; 7 bases align to TRBD1. TRBV23-1 counts as an open reading frame of uncertain function. With V trimmed by 4 bases and J by 0 bases, 9 bases remained unmatched. The CDR3 runs to 16 residues.

The chain combines TRBV7-6 with TRBJ1-3; D unclear. With 1 base removed from V and 2 bases from J, the gap between germline ends came to 6 bases. This CDR3 has 14 residues. Germline V gene data show CDR1 as SGHVS and CDR2 as FNYEAQ. CDR3: CASSLVGAGNTIYF. The CDR3 DNA sequence: TGTGCCAGCAGCTTAGTCGGTGCTGGAAACACCATATATTTT.

This chain uses TRBV28 with TRBJ2-3; D might be TRBD2 (6 bases). V gave up 3 bases and J gave up 2 bases, with 9 bases separating them. The CDR3 sequence is 14 residues long. From germline, CDR1 is MDHEN and CDR2 SYDVKM. CDR3 sequence: CASSFGGYTDTQYF. The DNA for the CDR3 is TGTGCCAGCAGTTTCGGGGGATACACAGATACGCAGTATTTT. The full variable domain, in which reference TRBV28 and TRBJ2-3 provide the parts outside the CDR3, is DVKVTQSSRYLVKRTGEKVFLECVQDMDHENMFWYRQDPGLGLRLIYFSYDVKMKEKGDIPEGYSVSREKKERFSLILESASTNQTSMYLCASSFGGYTDTQYFGPGTRLTVL.

The V and J genes are TRBV2 and TRBJ2-1; 9 bases are a match to TRBD2. Losses at the gene ends were 7 bases for V and 8 bases for J; bases not matched to a gene: 6. Germline V CDR1 and CDR2: SNHLY, FYNNEI. The CDR3 consists of 13 residues. The CDR3 DNA is TGTGCCAGCACCAGTAGCGGGAGTTATGAGCAGTTCTTC. Translating it yields CASTSSGSYEQFF.

A single count supports this clone. The chain carries TRBV29-1 and TRBJ2-5, with a weak D call TRBD2 (6 bases). CDR3 size: 13 residues. The germline V gene encodes CDR1 SQVTM and CDR2 ANQGSEA. Between the trimmed V and J ends, which lost 5 bases and 3 bases, there was a span of 13 bases. The chain's CDR3 is CSVLRTTEETQYF. CDR3 DNA: TGCAGCGTTCTAAGGACTACCGAAGAGACCCAGTACTTC.

This chain joins TRBV9 and TRBJ1-1; no clear D. The CDR3 has 15 amino acids. V was trimmed by 0 bases and J by 0 bases, leaving 9 bases between them. Germline CDR1 is SGDLS and CDR2 is YYNGEE. This CDR3 reads CASSVDAALNTEAFF. Written as DNA, the CDR3 is TGTGCCAGCAGCGTAGATGCAGCGTTGAACACTGAAGCTTTCTTT. The full variable domain, with the rest looked up from reference TRBV9 and TRBJ1-1, is DSGVTQTPKHLITATGQRVTLRCSPRSGDLSVYWYQQSLDQGLQFLIQYYNGEERAKGNILERFSAQQFPDLHSELNLSSLELGDSALYFCASSVDAALNTEAFFGQGTRLTVV.

This clone was found a few times. The rearrangement uses TRBV5-1 and TRBJ1-3; D remains unclear. The CDR3 spans 15 residues. Between the trimmed V and J ends, which lost 3 bases and 0 bases, there was a span of 10 bases. CDR1 is SGHRS and CDR2 is YFSETQ in the germline V gene. The CDR3 reads CASSWTGSSGNTIYF. CDR3 bases: TGCGCCAGCAGCTGGACGGGGAGCTCTGGAAACACCATATATTTT.

The chain couples TRBV4-1 to TRBJ1-1, with D possibly being TRBD1 (6 bases). Germline loops: CDR1 MGHRA, CDR2 YSYEKL. CDR3 length equals 14 residues. Trimming pared 3 bases from V and 8 bases from J, leaving 16 bases between. The CDR3 here is CASSHPRGGLEAFF. DNA of the CDR3: TGCGCCAGCAGCCATCCTCGGGGGGGGCTGGAAGCTTTCTTT.

The chain recombines TRBV25-1 with TRBJ1-1, with D perhaps matching TRBD1 (5 bases). Germline CDR1 MGHDK, CDR2 SYGVNS. This CDR3 comprises 16 residues. V shed 1 base and J shed 0 bases, with 12 bases lying between them. CDR3 DNA: TGTGCCAGCAGTGAATGGCTGGGGCCGATGAACACTGAAGCTTTCTTT. It encodes CASSEWLGPMNTEAFF.

The genes are TRBV27 and TRBJ2-7, with 8 bases aligning to TRBD1. Germline V gives CDR1 MNHEY, CDR2 SMNVEV (reference sequence). This CDR3 has 16 amino acids. Unmatched junction bases numbered 14, after V lost 5 bases and J lost 5 bases. CDR3 nucleotide sequence: TGTGCCAGCAGTATCCTTTGGGGACAGGTCATCCACGAGCAGTACTTC. Protein sequence: CASSILWGQVIHEQYF.

The chain is built from TRBV9 and TRBJ1-1; 7 bases line up with TRBD1. The trim removed 3 bases at V and 4 bases at J, leaving 6 bases unmatched. This CDR3 is 14 amino acids long. Germline V gene data show CDR1 as SGDLS and CDR2 as YYNGEE. Here the CDR3 DNA reads TGTGCCAGCAGCGCGACAGGGACGGGCACTGAAGCTTTCTTT. Its protein product is CASSATGTGTEAFF.

The genes are TRBV11-2 and TRBJ2-7; 12 nucleotides line up with TRBD2. The CDR3 spans 15 residues. The V gene's germline CDR1 is SGHAT and CDR2 FQNNGV. Germline trimming cut 5 bases from V and 2 bases from J; bases unmatched to any gene: 4. In nucleotides, the CDR3 is TGTGCCAGCAGCACCTGGACTAGCGGGACCTACGAGCAGTACTTC. Translation gives CASSTWTSGTYEQYF.